Following are 9 T cell receptor beta chains from one sample sequenced in a study of patients and donors after allogeneic stem cell transplantation. From the RT-PCR reads, TCRdb called clonotypes with MiXCR, one entry per CDR3 protein. There are tens of thousands of distinct CDR3 sequences in the sample; roughly 38% occur only once, and approximately 82% lies in the top ten. Sequencing was done on a sample of blood, either unsorted or a sorted T cell fraction (not recorded which). The receptor set was obtained from a human donor who was either an allogeneic HSCT recipient or a stem cell or donor lymphocyte infusion donor (not recorded which). It is not recorded whose cells these are; they may come from a transplant donor.

The chain is built from TRBV29-1 and TRBJ1-2; D remains unclear. There are 12 residues in the CDR3. Germline CDR1 and CDR2: SQVTM and ANQGSEA. The V gene lost 0 bases and the J gene lost 1 base, with 3 bases spanning the gap. The CDR3 spells CSVEELNYGYTF. The CDR3 region has the DNA TGCAGCGTTGAAGAGCTTAACTATGGCTACACCTTC. Full variable domain (remainder filled in from reference TRBV29-1 and TRBJ1-2): SAVISQKPSRDICQRGTSLTIQCQVDSQVTMMFWYRQQPGQSLTLIATANQGSEATYESGFVIDKFPISRPNLTFSTLTVSNMSPEDSSIYLCSVEELNYGYTFGSGTRLTVV.

V usage is TRBV12-3 or TRBV12-4 and J usage is TRBJ1-5; D is undetermined. V was trimmed by 4 bases and J by 7 bases, leaving 8 bases between them. CDR3 length: 12 amino acids. CDR3 nucleotide sequence: TGTGCCAGCAGTTCAATGGGCCAGCCCCAGCATTTT. This encodes CASSSMGQPQHF.

This clonotype has a handful of counts. The chain joins TRBV7-9 to TRBJ1-1; 8 bases are shared with TRBD1. Germline V CDR1 and CDR2: SEHNR, FQNEAQ (reference sequence). This CDR3 is 17 amino acids long. V shed 3 bases, J shed 3 bases, and the junction held 12 bases outside the gene matches. The DNA of the CDR3 is TGTGCCAGCAGCTTCGATGTTTGGACAGGGCAGCACACTGAAGCTTTCTTT. Protein product: CASSFDVWTGQHTEAFF.

The chain combines TRBV7-9 with TRBJ2-2, with 9 bases identical to TRBD2. J lost 1 base, V lost 3 bases, and 12 bases had no gene match. The length of the CDR3 is 19 residues. CDR1 is SEHNR and CDR2 is FQNEAQ in the germline V gene (reference sequence). The chain's CDR3 is CASSLRYLKLAGNTGELFF. In DNA, the CDR3 is TGTGCCAGCAGCTTGCGCTACCTGAAACTAGCGGGGAACACCGGGGAGCTGTTTTTT.

The sample holds many counts of this clonotype. The chain links TRBV12-3 or TRBV12-4 to TRBJ1-2; 7 nucleotides line up with TRBD1. The trim removed 5 bases at V and 2 bases at J, leaving 5 bases unmatched. This CDR3 is built from 14 residues. In DNA form, the CDR3 reads TGTGCCAGCAGTCCAGGGGGGGGAAACTATGGCTACACCTTC. Protein: CASSPGGGNYGYTF.

In its sample, this clonotype was seen a few times. The CDR3 loop is CASRLGTLNTEAFF. The CDR3 DNA reads as TGTGCCAGCAGACTAGGGACACTGAACACTGAAGCTTTCTTT. The J gene is TRBJ1-1, the V gene TRBV14; D possibly corresponds to TRBD1 (6 bases). Trimming took off 6 bases at V and 0 bases at J, with 11 bases between the two ends. Germline V CDR1 and CDR2: SGHDN, FVKESK. This CDR3 is built from 14 residues.

The chain joins TRBV5-1 to TRBJ2-2; D gene uncertain. The germline gives CDR1 SGHRS, CDR2 YFSETQ. Trimming pared 6 bases from V and 0 bases from J, leaving 12 bases between. The CDR3 length is 15 residues. The CDR3 spells CASNPTDPNTGELFF. The DNA for the CDR3 is TGCGCCAGCAACCCAACGGATCCGAACACCGGGGAGCTGTTTTTT.

This clonotype appeared many times. The chain combines TRBV7-9 with TRBJ2-5; D gene uncertain. Germline V gene lookup returns CDR1 SEHNR and CDR2 FQNEAQ (reference sequence). The V end was cut by 5 bases, the J end by 1 base, with 2 bases between. The CDR3 has 11 residues. CDR3 coding DNA: TGTGCCAGCAGCCTCCAAGAGACCCAGTACTTC. Protein: CASSLQETQYF.

The chain has TRBV12-3 or TRBV12-4 and TRBJ1-1; D uncertain. The CDR3 contains 11 residues. The ends were cut back, 6 bases at V and 10 bases at J, with 12 bases in the middle. The CDR3 region is CASSSNIGAFF. The CDR3 nucleotides are TGTGCCAGCAGCTCTAACATCGGAGCTTTCTTT.